The clone carrying this T cell receptor beta chain was recorded only once. Sequenced by immunoSEQ multiplex PCR; TCRdb stores in-frame clones only, minus some. The sample shows around 330,000 clones, approximately 91% of them seen only once. This record comes from a study of blood T cell repertoires in COVID-19. Study summary: T cells, B-cell-depleted T cells, or PBMCs supplied cDNA or gDNA.

Residents of approximately 25 US areas, aged roughly 18 to 89 years, made up the participants. The TCR originated in a woman aged 40 to 49 who had recovered from COVID-19. The sequencing input was PBMCs or T cells enriched from blood (not recorded which).

The CDR3, as DNA: TGTGCCAGCAGCTTGGGGGTGCGGCAGGGTTATGAGACCCAGTACTTC. Protein: CASSLGVRQGYETQYF. The chain recombines TRBV5-6 with TRBJ2-5; possible D gene TRBD1, 5 bases. Trimming left V 0 bases short and J 5 bases short, with 17 bases between. Germline CDR1 SGHDT, CDR2 YYEEEE. The CDR3 contains 16 residues. Filled out from reference TRBV5-6 and TRBJ2-5, the complete variable domain reads DAGVTQSPTHLIKTRGQQVTLRCSPKSGHDTVSWYQQALGQGPQFIFQYYEEEERQRGNFPDRFSGHQFPNYSSELNVNALLLGDSALYLCASSLGVRQGYETQYFGPGTRLLVL.